This is a list of T cell receptor beta chains from one sample in a study of blood T cell repertoires in COVID-19. TCRdb's table, derived via immunoSEQ multiplex PCR, lists solely in-frame clones and lacks some. Of about 250,000 clones listed, around 91% are singletons. The sequenced sample consisted of PBMCs or T cells enriched from blood (not recorded which). All receptors come from a woman aged 18-29 years who had recovered from COVID-19. Each CDR3 is given with its conserved first and last residue. D genes are given only for firm matches. Expanded clones are given a class, and other clones once, few, many or no size at all.

V gene	D gene	J gene	clone size	CDR3 protein	CDR3 DNA
TRBV4-1	TRBD1	TRBJ1-6	.	CASSQDGGRGNSPLHF	TGCGCCAGCAGCCAAGATGGTGGCAGGGGGAATTCACCCCTCCACTTT
TRBV5-1	.	TRBJ1-3	.	CASRPGTYSGNTIYF	TGCGCCAGCAGACCCGGGACTTACTCTGGAAACACCATATATTTT
TRBV10-2	.	TRBJ2-2	.	CASSESGSGELFF	TGCGCCAGCAGTGAATCAGGGTCCGGGGAGCTGTTTTTT
TRBV4-1	.	TRBJ1-4	few	CASSHREGYEKLFF	TGCGCCAGCAGCCATCGGGAAGGGTATGAAAAACTGTTTTTT
TRBV3-1/TRBV3-2	.	TRBJ1-4	.	CASSQVGTTNEKLFF	TGTGCCAGCAGCCAAGTTGGCACGACTAATGAAAAACTGTTTTTT
TRBV2	.	TRBJ2-2	once	CASRDSTGELFF	TGTGCCAGTCGGGACTCCACCGGGGAGCTGTTTTTT
TRBV10-1	.	TRBJ2-1	.	CASSARDNEQFF	TGCGCCAGCAGCGCACGGGACAATGAGCAGTTCTTC
TRBV19	.	TRBJ2-7	.	CASSILTDYEQYF	TGTGCCAGTAGTATTCTGACAGACTACGAGCAGTACTTC
TRBV6-1	.	TRBJ1-3	.	CASSESGDTISGNTIYF	TGTGCCAGCAGTGAGTCCGGGGATACAATCTCTGGAAACACCATATATTTT
TRBV29-1	TRBD1	TRBJ1-1	.	CSSMAGGNTEAFF	TGCAGCTCGATGGCAGGGGGTAACACTGAAGCTTTCTTT
TRBV27	TRBD1	TRBJ1-2	.	CASSPGQVDYYGYTF	TGTGCCAGCAGCCCCGGACAGGTGGACTACTATGGCTACACCTTC
TRBV5-4	TRBD2	TRBJ2-2	.	CASSLGLAGGTGELFF	TGTGCCAGCAGCCTTGGACTAGCGGGGGGCACCGGGGAGCTGTTTTTT
TRBV15	.	TRBJ1-1	.	CATSPPEARAEAFF	TGTGCCACCAGCCCCCCAGAGGCTAGAGCTGAAGCTTTCTTT
TRBV13	.	TRBJ2-7	.	CASSLMSGGAEQYF	TGTGCCAGCAGCTTAATGAGTGGGGGGGCCGAGCAGTACTTC
TRBV28	TRBD1	TRBJ1-1	.	CASRLTGFVDTEAFF	TGTGCCAGCAGACTGACAGGGTTTGTGGACACTGAAGCTTTCTTT
TRBV5-6	TRBD2	TRBJ2-5	.	CASSYRLAGGGETQYF	TGTGCCAGCAGCTACAGACTAGCGGGGGGTGGTGAGACCCAGTACTTC
TRBV30	.	TRBJ1-2	.	CAWGRREDYGYTF	TGTGCCTGGGGCCGAAGGGAGGACTATGGCTACACCTTC
TRBV30	TRBD1	TRBJ1-2	.	CAWSSRPGQGIYGYTF	TGTGCCTGGAGTTCTCGGCCGGGACAGGGGATCTATGGCTACACCTTC
TRBV14	TRBD2	TRBJ2-1	.	CASSQTSGVSVNEQFF	TGTGCCAGCAGCCAAACTAGCGGGGTTTCGGTCAATGAGCAGTTCTTC
TRBV19	.	TRBJ2-7	.	CASSIRYSMGRRADEQYF	TGTGCCAGTAGTATCCGTTATTCAATGGGCCGGCGGGCGGACGAGCAGTACTTC
TRBV2	.	TRBJ1-1	.	CASSVGVLNTEAFF	TGTGCCAGCAGTGTCGGGGTCTTGAACACTGAAGCTTTCTTT
TRBV30	.	TRBJ1-1	.	CAWSVGGNTEAFF	TGTGCCTGGAGTGTAGGGGGGAACACTGAAGCTTTCTTT
TRBV19	.	TRBJ1-5	.	CASSITGSYNQPQHF	TGTGCCAGTAGTATAACGGGGTCGTACAATCAGCCCCAGCATTTT
TRBV7-9	TRBD2	TRBJ2-3	.	CAAIPGLAGTDTQYF	TGTGCAGCGATTCCAGGACTAGCGGGCACAGATACGCAGTATTTT
TRBV19	.	TRBJ1-5	.	CASSRGGRRQPQHF	TGTGCCAGTAGTAGAGGAGGGCGCAGGCAGCCCCAGCATTTT
TRBV6-5	.	TRBJ2-5	.	CASSSQGQETQYF	TGTGCCAGCAGTTCACAGGGTCAAGAGACCCAGTACTTC
TRBV18	TRBD1	TRBJ1-2	.	CASSPGTGVGYGYTF	TGTGCCAGCTCACCAGGGACAGGGGTCGGCTATGGCTACACCTTC
TRBV19	TRBD1	TRBJ2-7	.	CASSILGQGFYEQYF	TGTGCCAGTAGTATATTGGGACAGGGGTTCTACGAGCAGTACTTC
TRBV4-1	TRBD1	TRBJ2-2	.	CASSPGQLFNGELFF	TGCGCCAGCAGCCCGGGACAGTTGTTTAACGGGGAGCTGTTTTTT
TRBV4-1	TRBD1	TRBJ2-7	once	CASSQLGQAYEQYF	TGCGCCAGCAGCCAACTCGGACAGGCCTACGAGCAGTACTTC
TRBV6-5	TRBD1	TRBJ1-2	.	CASSYIRTGGAFGYTF	TGTGCCAGCAGTTACATTCGGACAGGGGGCGCGTTTGGCTACACCTTC
TRBV27	.	TRBJ1-4	.	CASSSWDMREKLFF	TGTGCCAGCAGTAGCTGGGACATGCGGGAAAAACTGTTTTTT
TRBV7-9	TRBD1	TRBJ1-2	.	CASSPDRNYGYTF	TGTGCCAGCAGCCCGGACAGGAACTATGGCTACACCTTC
TRBV2	.	TRBJ2-2	.	CASRSRGANTGELFF	TGTGCCAGCAGGTCCCGGGGGGCCAACACCGGGGAGCTGTTTTTT
TRBV6-2/TRBV6-3	.	TRBJ1-1	.	CASSPGLRNTEAFF	TGTGCCAGCAGCCCCGGACTTAGGAACACTGAAGCTTTCTTT
TRBV19	TRBD1	TRBJ1-5	.	CASSITGGDHSNQPQHF	TGTGCCAGTAGTATTACAGGGGGCGACCATAGCAATCAGCCCCAGCATTTT
TRBV5-1	.	TRBJ1-5	.	CASSPRTNGQRLPNQPQHF	TGCGCCAGCAGCCCACGGACCAACGGACAGAGATTACCCAATCAGCCCCAGCATTTT
TRBV21-1	.	TRBJ2-2	.	CASSKSAGGGTGELFF	TGTGCCAGCAGCAAATCAGCAGGGGGCGGCACCGGGGAGCTGTTTTTT
TRBV9	.	TRBJ1-4	.	CASSAAGGHSEKLFF	TGTGCCAGCAGCGCCGCGGGGGGGCATAGCGAAAAACTGTTTTTT
TRBV19	TRBD1	TRBJ1-2	once	CASSAGGWNYGYTF	TGTGCCAGTAGTGCAGGGGGTTGGAACTATGGCTACACCTTC
TRBV7-2	TRBD2	TRBJ2-7	.	CASSISSGGIYEQYF	TGTGCCAGCAGCATTTCTAGCGGGGGTATCTACGAGCAGTACTTC